The 21 T cell receptor beta chains below all came from one sample that was sequenced in a study of CD8+CD57+ T cells in acquired aplastic anemia. Sequencing involved patients with CD8+CD57+ cell expansion previously shown by flow cytometry. Genomic DNA was employed as the template in profiling TCR beta VDJ and CDR3. Using its own MiXCR run on the reads, TCRdb lists one record per CDR3 protein. The table has around 190,000 distinct CDR3 sequences, 48% seen once; the top ten hold 13%. The sample was sorted CD4+, CD8+, or CD8+CD57+ T cells (not recorded which) from PBMCs. These receptors were obtained from a human donor with aplastic anemia.

This chain joins TRBV7-9 and TRBJ1-1; 11 bases line up with TRBD1. Trimming removed 4 bases from V and 6 bases from J; junction bases left unmatched: 7. The CDR3 consists of 15 residues. Germline assignment: CDR1 SEHNR and CDR2 FQNEAQ (reference sequence). Written as DNA, the CDR3 is TGTGCCAGCAGCTGGGGGGGACAGGGGGAGGCTGAAGCTTTCTTT. Residues: CASSWGGQGEAEAFF. Variable domain in full (rest from reference TRBV7-9 and TRBJ1-1): DTGVSQNPRHKITKRGQNVTFRCDPISEHNRLYWYRQTLGQGPEFLTYFQNEAQLEKSRLLSDRFSAERPKGSFSTLEIQRTEQGDSAMYLCASSWGGQGEAEAFFGQGTRLTVV.

This rearrangement joins TRBV7-9 to TRBJ1-1; TRBD1 matches 7 bases. Germline CDR1 is SEHNR and CDR2 is FQNEAQ (reference sequence). CDR3 length: 12 residues. With V trimmed by 8 bases and J by 4 bases, 4 bases remained unmatched. DNA for the CDR3: TGTGCCAGCGAACAGGGGAGCACTGAAGCTTTCTTT. Protein: CASEQGSTEAFF.

This clonotype was recorded once. The chain has TRBV2 and TRBJ2-2; no clear D. The CDR3 length is 15 residues. From germline, CDR1 is SNHLY and CDR2 FYNNEI. The germline V and J ends were trimmed by 7 bases and 5 bases, with 17 bases remaining between them. DNA for the CDR3: TGTGCCAGCACTCCGTGGTTTTGGGGAACCGGGGAGCTGTTTTTT. This gives the protein CASTPWFWGTGELFF.

Comment on this clonotype: One base away lies a much larger clone, so this may be a sequencing read error. The rearrangement joins TRBV5-1 to TRBJ2-1; 7 positions agree with TRBD1. In germline, CDR1 is SGHRS, CDR2 YFSETQ. CDR3 length: 15 residues. CDR3 sequence (DNA): TGCGCCAGCAGCCCGGGACAGTCGGGTTCCAATGAGCGGTTCTTC. Amino acids: CASSPGQSGSNERFF.

This clonotype was detected only a few times. The chain joins TRBV27 to TRBJ1-6; 7 nucleotides agree with TRBD1. V gave up 6 bases and J gave up 6 bases; unmatched junction bases: 8. The CDR3 consists of 15 residues. Germline V gene data show CDR1 as MNHEY and CDR2 as SMNVEV (reference sequence). The CDR3 region has the DNA TGTGCCAGCAGCCCCGACAGGGTTGCTAATTCACCCCTCCACTTT. It is translated as CASSPDRVANSPLHF.

V is TRBV20-1 and J is TRBJ1-3; TRBD1 might be the D (6 bases). The CDR3 has 13 amino acids. V lost 6 bases, J lost 0 bases, and 9 bases lay in between. Germline V gene lookup returns CDR1 DFQATT and CDR2 SNEGSKA (reference sequence). Written as DNA, the CDR3 is TGCAGTGCCCCGGACAGCTCTGGAAACACCATATATTTT. Translated: CSAPDSSGNTIYF.

The table lists this clonotype with a count of one. The chain is built from TRBV25-1 and TRBJ2-4, with D tentatively TRBD1 (5 bases). The CDR3 contains 14 residues. Germline CDR1 is MGHDK and CDR2 is SYGVNS. The germline V and J ends were trimmed by 2 bases and 4 bases, with 9 bases remaining between them. This CDR3 is CASSEQGIKNIQYF. DNA for the CDR3: TGTGCCAGCAGTGAACAGGGAATAAAAAACATTCAGTACTTC. Full variable domain (outside the CDR3, taken from reference TRBV25-1 and TRBJ2-4): EADIYQTPRYLVIGTGKKITLECSQTMGHDKMYWYQQDPGMELHLIHYSYGVNSTEKGDLSSESTVSRIRTEHFPLTLESARPSHTSQYLCASSEQGIKNIQYFGAGTRLSVL.

The CDR3 reads CASSSGTARSPLHF. For the CDR3, the DNA is TGTGCCAGCAGCTCAGGGACGGCCCGCTCACCCCTCCACTTT. This chain uses TRBV7-9 with TRBJ1-6; D perhaps matches TRBD1 (5 bases). The germline gives CDR1 SEHNR, CDR2 FQNEAQ (reference sequence). V was clipped by 4 bases and J by 10 bases, with 14 bases between them. There are 14 residues in the CDR3.

The chain combines TRBV2 with TRBJ2-7, with TRBD2 matching 14 bases. The CDR3 extends over 16 amino acids. V was pared by 4 bases and J by 2 bases, with 4 bases of the junction left unmatched. The germline V gene encodes CDR1 SNHLY and CDR2 FYNNEI. The CDR3 loop reads CASSGGLAGAAYEQYF. DNA of the CDR3: TGTGCCAGCAGTGGGGGACTAGCGGGAGCAGCCTACGAGCAGTACTTC.

The rearrangement links TRBV10-3 to TRBJ1-2; 11 nucleotides agree with TRBD1. CDR1 ENHRY and CDR2 SYGVKD come from the germline V gene. CDR3 length: 14 residues. The trim removed 6 bases at V and 5 bases at J, leaving 5 bases unmatched. Here the CDR3 DNA reads TGTGCCATCAGGGGACAGGGGGTTCAGTATGGCTACACCTTC. It encodes CAIRGQGVQYGYTF.

V and J are TRBV25-1 and TRBJ1-5; perhaps TRBD1 as D (6 bases). CDR3 length equals 15 residues. Germline CDR1 and CDR2: MGHDK and SYGVNS. V lost 3 bases and J 2 bases, leaving 11 bases between the germline ends. The CDR3, as DNA: TGTGCCAGCAGTGAGGGGGGCATTGGCAATCAGCCCCAGCATTTT. Amino acids: CASSEGGIGNQPQHF.

V gene TRBV27 combines with J gene TRBJ1-2, with D tentatively TRBD1 (5 bases). The CDR3 consists of 14 residues. V was shortened by 3 bases and J by 5 bases, with 13 bases between the two germline ends. The V gene's germline CDR1 is MNHEY and CDR2 SMNVEV (reference sequence). The CDR3 spells CASSLRDPSYGYTF. The CDR3 coding sequence is TGTGCCAGCAGTTTGAGGGACCCGTCATATGGCTACACCTTC.

In its sample, this clonotype was seen once. A read error may account for a junction end that differs from germline. Here the CDR3 reads CASSLGGSGQSQHF. Written as DNA, the CDR3 is TGTGCCAGCAGTTTAGGGGGGAGCGGTCAGTCCCAGCATTTT. The chain employs TRBV28 and TRBJ1-5, with D perhaps TRBD1 (5 bases). The CDR3 runs to 14 residues. Germline CDR1 reads MDHEN; CDR2 reads SYDVKM. Variable domain in full (rest from reference TRBV28 and TRBJ1-5): DVKVTQSSRYLVKRTGEKVFLECVQDMDHENMFWYRQDPGLGLRLIYFSYDVKMKEKGDIPEGYSVSREKKERFSLILESASTNQTSMYLCASSLGGSGQSQHFGDGTRLSIL.

This clonotype was counted only a few times. A much larger clone differs by one base, so this may be a read error. The chain links TRBV19 to TRBJ2-7, with 9 bases lining up with TRBD1. CDR1 and CDR2 (germline): LNHDA, SQIVND (reference sequence). The V segment lost 5 bases and the J segment 5 bases; nucleotides outside the gene matches: 10. This CDR3 comprises 15 residues. The CDR3 DNA sequence: TGTGCCAGTAGTCAAACAGGGGGCAAATCCCACGAGCAGTACTTC. This gives the protein CASSQTGGKSHEQYF.

This clonotype was detected a few times. V and J are TRBV9 and TRBJ1-1; D perhaps matches TRBD1 (6 bases). The CDR3 is made up of 14 amino acids. Trimming took off 0 bases at V and 4 bases at J, with 10 bases between the two ends. In germline, CDR1 is SGDLS, CDR2 YYNGEE. The CDR3 coding sequence is TGTGCCAGCAGCGTAGGCCCGGACAGCACTGAAGCTTTCTTT. This gives the protein CASSVGPDSTEAFF.

As concerns this clonotype: A much larger clone lies a single base off, so this may be a read error. This chain uses TRBV11-2 with TRBJ2-3, with no clear D. The CDR3 is 15 residues long. Germline V CDR1 and CDR2: SGHAT, FQNNGV. CDR3 DNA: TGTGCCAGCAGCTTAGGATATGGCAGCACAGATGCGCAGTATTTT. Encoded protein: CASSLGYGSTDAQYF. Full variable domain (outside the CDR3, taken from reference TRBV11-2 and TRBJ2-3): EAGVAQSPRYKIIEKRQSVAFWCNPISGHATLYWYQQILGQGPKLLIQFQNNGVVDDSQLPKDRFSAERLKGVDSTLKIQPAKLEDSAVYLCASSLGYGSTDAQYFGPGTRLTVL.

This clonotype was picked up many times. CDR3 loop: CASRAQGSGGELFF. CDR3 sequence (DNA): TGTGCCAGCAGGGCACAGGGAAGTGGCGGGGAGCTGTTTTTT. The chain couples TRBV12-3 or TRBV12-4 to TRBJ2-2, with D maybe TRBD1 (6 bases). The CDR3 spans 14 residues. The V gene lost 6 bases and the J gene lost 7 bases, with 15 bases spanning the gap.

The chain carries TRBV15 and TRBJ2-1; D is ambiguous. V was shortened by 0 bases and J by 9 bases, with 3 bases between the two germline ends. The CDR3 runs 11 residues. CDR1 LNHNV and CDR2 YYDKDF come from the germline V gene (reference sequence). CDR3 protein: CATSREAEQFF. The CDR3 DNA is TGTGCCACCAGCAGAGAGGCTGAGCAGTTCTTC.

This clonotype has at least ten counts. This chain joins TRBV12-3 or TRBV12-4 and TRBJ1-1; perhaps TRBD1 as D (5 bases). The V end lost 6 bases, the J end lost 1 base, and 15 bases lay between the germline ends. This CDR3 is built from 15 residues. CDR3 DNA sequence: TGTGCCAGCAGGCGACGCAGGGACGGGAACACTGAAGCTTTCTTT. This encodes CASRRRRDGNTEAFF.

This clonotype occurred many times. The gene calls are TRBV20-1 and TRBJ1-4, with D possibly being TRBD1 (6 bases). The CDR3 covers 14 residues. Looked up from germline, CDR1 is DFQATT and CDR2 is SNEGSKA (reference sequence). Trimming stripped 6 bases from V and 5 bases from J, with 16 bases between. CDR3 sequence: CSAGAGAGNEKLFF. Here the CDR3 DNA reads TGCAGTGCAGGGGCGGGGGCCGGAAATGAAAAACTGTTTTTT.

The CDR3 sequence: CASSQVDPSSYNSPLHF. CDR3 nucleotide sequence: TGTGCCAGCTCGCAGGTCGATCCGAGCTCCTATAATTCACCCCTCCACTTT. The V call is TRBV18, the J call TRBJ1-6, with D uncertain. This CDR3 region has 17 residues. The V gene's germline CDR1 is KGHSH and CDR2 LQKENI. V was clipped by 6 bases and J by 0 bases, with 15 bases between them.